What follows are 4 T cell receptor beta chains derived from one specimen sequenced in a study of blood T cell repertoires in COVID-19 (dated by TCRdb to 2018 to 2021). The library was built by means of the immunoSEQ multiplex PCR assay. TCRdb carries this immuneACCESS record with in-frame sequences only. Its versions omit some clonotypes, under half of them owing to an unresolved V gene in the studies checked, with the rest unexplained. The sample profile shows about 250,000 clones; approximately 84% of them were found once. Clones ranked in the top ten supply roughly 7.9% of the sample. Sequencing was carried out using peripheral blood. Source of these receptors: a woman aged 80 or older with acute or convalescent COVID-19.

The J gene is TRBJ1-1, the V gene TRBV3-1 (or the pseudogene TRBV3-2); TRBD1 agrees at 7 bases. In germline, CDR1 is LGHDT, CDR2 YNNKEL (reference sequence). The V gene end was trimmed by 0 bases and the J gene end by 1 base; junction bases not matched to a gene: 5. This CDR3 has 16 residues. DNA of the CDR3: TGTGCCAGCAGCCAAGATCTGGCAGGGGGGAACACTGAAGCTTTCTTT. It codes for CASSQDLAGGNTEAFF.

This chain links TRBV6-6 with TRBJ2-1; 7 bases fit TRBD1. Trimming took 5 bases from V and 6 from J; bases not matched to a gene: 10. Germline V gene sequence: CDR1 MNHNY, CDR2 SVGAGI (reference sequence). This CDR3 is built from 15 residues. The CDR3 is CASSRQGQLSNEQFF. The CDR3 coding sequence is TGTGCCAGCAGTCGACAGGGTCAGCTCTCCAATGAGCAGTTCTTC.

V and J are TRBV6-5 and TRBJ1-2, with D maybe TRBD1 (6 bases). V lost 3 bases, J lost 5 bases, and 10 bases lay in between. The CDR3 sequence is 13 residues long. Germline CDR1 reads MNHEY; CDR2 reads SVGAGI. The CDR3 loop is CASSYVRGYGYTF. The CDR3 region has the DNA TGTGCCAGCAGTTATGTCAGGGGATATGGCTACACCTTC.

The V gene is TRBV18, the J gene TRBJ2-3, with a possible D match to TRBD1 (6 bases). Trimming cost V 3 bases and J 2 bases, with 18 bases left between them. The CDR3 runs to 17 residues. Germline V gene lookup returns CDR1 KGHSH and CDR2 LQKENI. The CDR3, as DNA: TGTGCCAGCTCACCCCGGGCCAGGGGCGCAATCACAGATACGCAGTATTTT. Translation gives CASSPRARGAITDTQYF. The full variable domain, its missing parts supplied by reference TRBV18 and TRBJ2-3, is NAGVMQNPRHLVRRRGQEARLRCSPMKGHSHVYWYRQLPEEGLKFMVYLQKENIIDESGMPKERFSAEFPKEGPSILRIQQVVRGDSAAYFCASSPRARGAITDTQYFGPGTRLTVL.